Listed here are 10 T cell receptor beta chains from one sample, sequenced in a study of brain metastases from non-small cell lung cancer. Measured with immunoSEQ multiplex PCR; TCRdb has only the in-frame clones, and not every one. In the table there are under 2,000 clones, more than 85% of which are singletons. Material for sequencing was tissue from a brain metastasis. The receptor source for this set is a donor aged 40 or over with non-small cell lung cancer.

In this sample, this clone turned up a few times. CDR3 DNA sequence: TGTGCCAGCGGGCAACAGCCCAATTCACCCCTCCACTTT. Translated, it gives CASGQQPNSPLHF. J is TRBJ1-6 and V is TRBV6-5; D not resolved. Germline assignment: CDR1 MNHEY and CDR2 SVGAGI. The CDR3 covers 13 residues. Trimming shortened V by 8 bases and J by 7 bases, and 12 bases separated the two germline ends.

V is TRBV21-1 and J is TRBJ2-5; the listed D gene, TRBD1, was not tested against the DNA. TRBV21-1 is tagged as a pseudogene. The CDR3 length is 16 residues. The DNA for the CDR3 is TGTGCCAGCAGCAAAGACGAGGGGGAGCCACAAGAGACCCAGTACTTC. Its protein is CASSKDEGEPQETQYF.

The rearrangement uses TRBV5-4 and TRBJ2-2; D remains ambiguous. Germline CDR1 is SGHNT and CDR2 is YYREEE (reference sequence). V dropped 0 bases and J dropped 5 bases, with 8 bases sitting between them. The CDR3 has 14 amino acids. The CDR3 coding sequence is TGTGCCAGCAGCTTGGGACGGATGACCGGGGAGCTGTTTTTT. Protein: CASSLGRMTGELFF.

The CDR3 DNA follows: TGTGCCAGCAGCTTAAATGGCGGTTCCCAAGAGACCCAGTACTTC. Translation gives CASSLNGGSQETQYF. The V gene is TRBV7-3, the J gene TRBJ2-5; D remains unclear. The CDR3 loop spans 15 amino acids. Germline V gene data show CDR1 as SGHTA and CDR2 as FQGTGA. The V gene lost 1 base and the J gene lost 1 base, with 10 bases spanning the gap.

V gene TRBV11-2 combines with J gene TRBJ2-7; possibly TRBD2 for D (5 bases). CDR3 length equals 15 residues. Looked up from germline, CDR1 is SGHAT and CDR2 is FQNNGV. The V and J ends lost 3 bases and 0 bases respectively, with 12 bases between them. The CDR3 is CASSLVEGGSYEQYF. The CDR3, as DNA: TGTGCCAGCAGCTTGGTCGAGGGCGGCTCCTACGAGCAGTACTTC.

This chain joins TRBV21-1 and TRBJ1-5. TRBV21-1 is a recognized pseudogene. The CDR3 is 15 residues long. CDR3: CASTGVRVENQPQHF. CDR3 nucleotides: TGTGCCAGCACCGGAGTGAGGGTCGAAAATCAGCCCCAGCATTTT.

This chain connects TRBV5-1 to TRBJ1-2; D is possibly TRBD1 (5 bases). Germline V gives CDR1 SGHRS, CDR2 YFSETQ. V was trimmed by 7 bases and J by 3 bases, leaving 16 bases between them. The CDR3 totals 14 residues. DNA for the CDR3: TGCGCCAGCTCCCGGTCAGGGTCGGACTATGGCTACACCTTC. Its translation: CASSRSGSDYGYTF.

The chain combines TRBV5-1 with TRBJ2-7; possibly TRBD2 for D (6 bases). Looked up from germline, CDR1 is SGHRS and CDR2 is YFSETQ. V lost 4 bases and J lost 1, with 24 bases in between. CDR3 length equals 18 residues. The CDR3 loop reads CASSPAKYTSFESYEQYF. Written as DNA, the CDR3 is TGCGCCAGCAGCCCCGCAAAATATACTAGCTTTGAATCCTACGAGCAGTACTTC. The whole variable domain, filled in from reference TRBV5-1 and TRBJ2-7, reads KAGVTQTPRYLIKTRGQQVTLSCSPISGHRSVSWYQQTPGQGLQFLFEYFSETQRNKGNFPGRFSGRQFSNSRSEMNVSTLELGDSALYLCASSPAKYTSFESYEQYFGPGTRLTVT.

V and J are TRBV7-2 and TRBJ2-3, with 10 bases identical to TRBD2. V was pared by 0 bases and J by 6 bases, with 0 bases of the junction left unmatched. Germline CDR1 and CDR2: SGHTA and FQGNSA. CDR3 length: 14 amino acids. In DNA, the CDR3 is TGTGCCAGCAGCTTAGCTAGCGGGGGGGATACGCAGTATTTT. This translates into CASSLASGGDTQYF.

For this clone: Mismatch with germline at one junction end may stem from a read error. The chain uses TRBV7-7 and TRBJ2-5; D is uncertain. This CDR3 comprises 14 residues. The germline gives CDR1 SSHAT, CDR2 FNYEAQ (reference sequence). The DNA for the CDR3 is TGTGCTAGCAGCTTAGAAGGTGGGCAAGAGACCCAGTACTTC. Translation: CASSLEGGQETQYF.